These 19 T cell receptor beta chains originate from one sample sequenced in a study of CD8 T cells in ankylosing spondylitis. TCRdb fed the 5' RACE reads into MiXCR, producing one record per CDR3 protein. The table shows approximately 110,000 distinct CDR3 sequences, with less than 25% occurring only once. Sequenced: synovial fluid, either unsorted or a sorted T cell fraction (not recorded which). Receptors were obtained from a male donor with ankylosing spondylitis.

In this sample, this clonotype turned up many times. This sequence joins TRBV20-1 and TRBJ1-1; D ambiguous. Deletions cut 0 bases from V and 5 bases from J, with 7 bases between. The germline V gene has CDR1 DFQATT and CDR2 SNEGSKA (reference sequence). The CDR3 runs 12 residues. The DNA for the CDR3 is TGCAGTGCTAGAGATCGGATAACTGAAGCTTTCTTT. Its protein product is CSARDRITEAFF.

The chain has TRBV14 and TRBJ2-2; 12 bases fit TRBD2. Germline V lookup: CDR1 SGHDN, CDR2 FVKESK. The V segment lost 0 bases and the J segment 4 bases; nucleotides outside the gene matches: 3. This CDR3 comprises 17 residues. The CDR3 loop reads CASSQELGLAGTGELFF. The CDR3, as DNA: TGTGCCAGCAGCCAAGAATTGGGACTAGCGGGCACCGGGGAGCTGTTTTTT. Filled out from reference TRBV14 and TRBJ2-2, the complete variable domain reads EAGVTQFPSHSVIEKGQTVTLRCDPISGHDNLYWYRRVMGKEIKFLLHFVKESKQDESGMPNNRFLAERTGGTYSTLKVQPAELEDSGVYFCASSQELGLAGTGELFFGEGSRLTVL.

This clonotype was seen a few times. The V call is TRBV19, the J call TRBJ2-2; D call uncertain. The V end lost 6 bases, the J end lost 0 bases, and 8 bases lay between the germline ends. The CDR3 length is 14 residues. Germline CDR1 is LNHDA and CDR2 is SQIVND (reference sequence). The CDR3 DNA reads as TGTGCCAGTAGACAGATAGCGAACACCGGGGAGCTGTTTTTT. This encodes CASRQIANTGELFF.

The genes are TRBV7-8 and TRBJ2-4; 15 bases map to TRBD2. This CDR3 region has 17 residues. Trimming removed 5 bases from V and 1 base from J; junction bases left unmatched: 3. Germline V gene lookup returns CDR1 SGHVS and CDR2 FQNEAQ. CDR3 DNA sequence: TGTGCCAGCAGCCCCGGGACTAGCGGGAGGGCCAAAAACATTCAGTACTTC. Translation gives CASSPGTSGRAKNIQYF.

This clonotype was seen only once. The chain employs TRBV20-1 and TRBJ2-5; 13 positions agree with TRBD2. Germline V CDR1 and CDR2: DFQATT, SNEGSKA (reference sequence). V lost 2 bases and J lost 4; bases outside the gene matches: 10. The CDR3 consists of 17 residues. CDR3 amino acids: CSARQLAGGPSLETQYF. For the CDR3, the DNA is TGCAGTGCTAGACAACTAGCGGGAGGGCCTTCGTTAGAGACCCAGTACTTC.

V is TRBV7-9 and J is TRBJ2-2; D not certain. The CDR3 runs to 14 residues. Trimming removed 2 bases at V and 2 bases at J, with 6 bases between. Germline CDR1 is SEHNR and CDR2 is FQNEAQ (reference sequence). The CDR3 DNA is TGTGCCAGCAGCTTAACCCAAAACACCGGGGAGCTGTTTTTT. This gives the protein CASSLTQNTGELFF.

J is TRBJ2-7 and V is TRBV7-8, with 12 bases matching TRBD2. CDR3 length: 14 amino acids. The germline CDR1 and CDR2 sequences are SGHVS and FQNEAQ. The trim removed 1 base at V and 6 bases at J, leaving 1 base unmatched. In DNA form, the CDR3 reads TGTGCCAGCAGCTTAGGACTAGCGGGAGTCGAGCAGTACGTC. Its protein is CASSLGLAGVEQYV.

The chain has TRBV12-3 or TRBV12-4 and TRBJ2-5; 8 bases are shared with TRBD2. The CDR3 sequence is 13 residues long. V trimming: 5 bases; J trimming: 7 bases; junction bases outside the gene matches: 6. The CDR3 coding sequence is TGTGCCAGCAGTCCTACGGGGGGGGTGACCCAGTACTTC. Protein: CASSPTGGVTQYF.

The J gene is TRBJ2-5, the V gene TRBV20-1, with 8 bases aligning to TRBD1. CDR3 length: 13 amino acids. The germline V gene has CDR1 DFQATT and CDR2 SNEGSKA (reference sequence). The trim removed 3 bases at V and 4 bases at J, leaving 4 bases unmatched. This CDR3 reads CSASKTGGETQYF. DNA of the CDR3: TGCAGTGCTAGCAAAACAGGGGGAGAGACCCAGTACTTC.

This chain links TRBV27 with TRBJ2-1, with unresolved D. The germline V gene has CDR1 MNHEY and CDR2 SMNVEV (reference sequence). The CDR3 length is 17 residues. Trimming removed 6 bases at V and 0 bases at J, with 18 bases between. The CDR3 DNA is TGTGCCAGCAGCAAAACGAGGCCGGAGTTCTCCTACAATGAGCAGTTCTTC. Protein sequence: CASSKTRPEFSYNEQFF.

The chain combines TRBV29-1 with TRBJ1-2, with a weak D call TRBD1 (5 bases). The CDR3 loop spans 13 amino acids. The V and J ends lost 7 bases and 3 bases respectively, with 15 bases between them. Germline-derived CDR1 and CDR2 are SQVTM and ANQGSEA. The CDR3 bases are TGCAGCGCCTCTTTGGGGGTAGACTATGGCTACACCTTC. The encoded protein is CSASLGVDYGYTF.

The CDR3 bases are TGCGCCAGCAGCTTGGCACTAGCGGTAATGGAGACCCAGTACTTC. Translating it yields CASSLALAVMETQYF. This sequence joins TRBV5-1 and TRBJ2-5, with 8 bases lining up with TRBD2. The trim removed 0 bases at V and 5 bases at J, leaving 6 bases unmatched. Looked up from germline, CDR1 is SGHRS and CDR2 is YFSETQ. The CDR3 length is 15 residues.

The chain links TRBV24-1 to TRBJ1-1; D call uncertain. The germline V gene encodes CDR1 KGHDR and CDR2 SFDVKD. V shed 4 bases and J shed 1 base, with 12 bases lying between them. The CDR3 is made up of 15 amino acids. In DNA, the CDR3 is TGTGCCACCAGTGACTCCGGGAGTGGGAACACTGAAGCTTTCTTT. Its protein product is CATSDSGSGNTEAFF.

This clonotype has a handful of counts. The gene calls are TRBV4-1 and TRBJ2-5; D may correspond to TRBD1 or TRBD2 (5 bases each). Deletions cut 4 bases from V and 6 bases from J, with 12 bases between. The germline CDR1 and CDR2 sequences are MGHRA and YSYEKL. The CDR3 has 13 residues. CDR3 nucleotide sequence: TGCGCCAGCAGCCCAGACTCGGGGCAGACCCAGTACTTC. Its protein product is CASSPDSGQTQYF.

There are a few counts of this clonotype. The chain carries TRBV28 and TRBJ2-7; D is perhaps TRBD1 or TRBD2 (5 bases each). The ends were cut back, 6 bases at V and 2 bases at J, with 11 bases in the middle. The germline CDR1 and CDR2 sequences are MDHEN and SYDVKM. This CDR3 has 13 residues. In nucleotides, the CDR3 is TGTGCCAGCAGCTCGCCGGGGCCCTACGAGCAGTACTTC. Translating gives CASSSPGPYEQYF.

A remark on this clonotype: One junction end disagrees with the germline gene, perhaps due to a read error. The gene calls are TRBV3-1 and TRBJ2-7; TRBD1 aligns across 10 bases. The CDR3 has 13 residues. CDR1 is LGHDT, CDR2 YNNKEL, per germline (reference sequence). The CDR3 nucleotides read TGTGCCAGCAGGACAGGGGGCTCCCACGAGCAGTACTTC. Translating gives CASRTGGSHEQYF.

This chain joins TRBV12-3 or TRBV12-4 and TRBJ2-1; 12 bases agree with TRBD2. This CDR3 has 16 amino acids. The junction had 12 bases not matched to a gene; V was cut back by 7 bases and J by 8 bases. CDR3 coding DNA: TGTGCCAGCACCCCCCAACTAGCGGGAGGCTCCCATGAGCAGTTCTTC. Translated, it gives CASTPQLAGGSHEQFF.

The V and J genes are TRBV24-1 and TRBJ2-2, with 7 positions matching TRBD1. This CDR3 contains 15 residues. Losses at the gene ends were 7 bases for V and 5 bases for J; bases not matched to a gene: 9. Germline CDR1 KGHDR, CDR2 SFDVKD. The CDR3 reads CATRQGGDRTGELFF. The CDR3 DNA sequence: TGTGCCACCAGGCAAGGGGGCGACCGGACCGGGGAGCTGTTTTTT.

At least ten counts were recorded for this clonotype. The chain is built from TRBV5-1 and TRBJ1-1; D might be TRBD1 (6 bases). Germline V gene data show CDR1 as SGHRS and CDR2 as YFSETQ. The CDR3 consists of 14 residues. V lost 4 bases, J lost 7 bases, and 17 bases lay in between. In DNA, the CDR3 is TGCGCCAGCAGCGCCGCTCAGGGGATTGGTGAAGCTTTCTTT. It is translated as CASSAAQGIGEAFF.